This TCR beta chain was documented in a study of human T cells and chemical hapten exposure. Findings and limits, study-wide: There was no change with DPC sensitization in TCRs above 1 in 1000 frequency. As patch test score rose, PT1 expanded TCR counts tended to rise as well.

Time point of the sample: pre-sensitization, week 0. Treatment specified: therapeutic diphenylcyclopropenone sensitization with weekly scalp DPC. Between the trimmed V and J ends, which lost 6 bases and 8 bases, there was a span of 16 bases. Germline V gives CDR1 MDHEN, CDR2 SYDVKM. CDR3 length equals 13 residues. Points on this clonotype: Its specificity is unknown.

TCRdb analysed the RACE reads with MiXCR anew, one entry per CDR3 protein. The table lists tens of thousands of distinct CDR3 sequences, 10% of them singletons. V and J are TRBV28 and TRBJ1-1; no clear D gene. Sample: whole blood, taken in connection with sensitization to the hapten diphenylcyclopropenone (DPC). The sequence derives from a man aged 25 to 40 with alopecia areata. Some clones in this sample may be carry-over from other donors' samples. The CDR3 reads CASSPGLLIEAFF. CDR3 DNA sequence: TGTGCCAGCAGCCCGGGCCTCCTTATAGAAGCTTTCTTT.